This is a list of T cell receptor beta chains from one sample in a study of naive and memory T cell subsets. Each CDR3 protein is one row after TCRdb ran MiXCR on the UMI-ligation and nested PCR reads. Seen here are about 85,000 distinct CDR3 sequences, about an eighth observed once, and the top ten hold 0.75% to 0.95%. The sequenced sample consisted of central memory CD4+ T cells from blood. The origin of the receptors is a human donor in good health. The CDR3 runs from the conserved cysteine through the conserved F or W. D genes are given only for firm matches. Clone size appears in some rows only: once, few, many, or a class for an expanded clone.

DNA	CDR3	D	length	J	V	size
TGTGCCAGCAGTCAAGTAGACAGGGGGCTAGCGGGAGGGCCCTATTCCTACAATGAGCAGTTCTTC	CASSQVDRGLAGGPYSYNEQFF	TRBD2	22	TRBJ2-1	TRBV6-5	NA
TGTGCCTGGAGTGTAGGTATGCAGGGGGCAGTTCAGCCCCAGCATTTT	CAWSVGMQGAVQPQHF	TRBD1	16	TRBJ1-5	TRBV30	few
TGTGCCAGCAGTAGACCGGGACAGCAAGCCAAAAACATTCAGTACTTC	CASSRPGQQAKNIQYF	TRBD1	16	TRBJ2-4	TRBV12-3/TRBV12-4	few
TGTGCCAGCAGCTTAAAGACGACAGGGATCTACGAGCAGTACTTC	CASSLKTTGIYEQYF	TRBD1	15	TRBJ2-7	TRBV11-1	NA
TGTGCCAGCAAGAGCGGGAGGAAACTCCAAGAGACCCAGTACTTC	CASKSGRKLQETQYF	TRBD2	15	TRBJ2-5	TRBV6-2/TRBV6-3	NA
TGTGCCAGCAGTTACGGGGGCCCCAAGAATTCACCCCTCCACTTT	CASSYGGPKNSPLHF	NA	15	TRBJ1-6	TRBV6-6	NA
TGCAGTGCTAGACCTAGCGGGAGGTACTCCTACAATGAGCAGTTCTTC	CSARPSGRYSYNEQFF	TRBD2	16	TRBJ2-1	TRBV20-1	many
TGCAGCGTGCTACGGACAATGGGGAACACTGAAGCTTTCTTT	CSVLRTMGNTEAFF	NA	14	TRBJ1-1	TRBV29-1	many
TGCGCCAGCAGCTTGGCCAACAAGAATGAGCAGTTCTTC	CASSLANKNEQFF	NA	13	TRBJ2-1	TRBV5-1	many
TGTGCCAGCAGCTTAATAACTAACACCGGGGAGCTGTTTTTT	CASSLITNTGELFF	NA	14	TRBJ2-2	TRBV7-3	few
TGTGCCAGCAGCCAGACAGGACCTAACTATGGCTACACCTTC	CASSQTGPNYGYTF	NA	14	TRBJ1-2	TRBV14	few
TGTGCCAGCAGCAGCCGGGACAGGGGTACGAATGAGCAGTTCTTC	CASSSRDRGTNEQFF	TRBD1	15	TRBJ2-1	TRBV5-4	few
TGCAGTGCTCCTAAACTGAACTCCTACGAGCAGTACTTC	CSAPKLNSYEQYF	NA	13	TRBJ2-7	TRBV20-1	NA
TGCAGTGCTTCGCAGGGGCTTAACCGTCAGCCCCAGCATTTT	CSASQGLNRQPQHF	NA	14	TRBJ1-5	TRBV20-1	many
TGCAGCGTGTATCCTCAGGGGCAAGAGACCCAGTACTTC	CSVYPQGQETQYF	NA	13	TRBJ2-5	TRBV29-1	NA
TGTGCCACAAGACTAGCGGGATCCCCAGAGACCCAGTACTTC	CATRLAGSPETQYF	TRBD2	14	TRBJ2-5	TRBV28	many
TGCAGCGGGCAGGAACCGGGACAGGGTAAAAATGAGCAGTTCTTC	CSGQEPGQGKNEQFF	TRBD1	15	TRBJ2-1	TRBV29-1	many
TGTGCCAGCAGTGGAACGCTTAGTGTTTCACCCCTCCACTTT	CASSGTLSVSPLHF	NA	14	TRBJ1-6	TRBV2	many
TGTGCCAGCACGACGACAGGACGCTCCTACAATGAGCAGTTCTTC	CASTTTGRSYNEQFF	NA	15	TRBJ2-1	TRBV7-2	few
TGTGCCTGGAGTCCCCTAGCGGGGGCCGGGGGTACGCAGTATTTT	CAWSPLAGAGGTQYF	TRBD2	15	TRBJ2-3	TRBV30	NA
TGCGCCAGCAGGAATAGCGTATACAATGAGCAGTTCTTC	CASRNSVYNEQFF	NA	13	TRBJ2-1	TRBV5-1	NA
TGCGCCAGCAGACAGACCGCCACTAGCGGATACAATGAGCAGTTCTTC	CASRQTATSGYNEQFF	TRBD2	16	TRBJ2-1	TRBV4-1	few
TGTGCCAGCAGTTGGGCGGGAGTAGAGACCCAGTACTTC	CASSWAGVETQYF	TRBD2	13	TRBJ2-5	TRBV28	NA